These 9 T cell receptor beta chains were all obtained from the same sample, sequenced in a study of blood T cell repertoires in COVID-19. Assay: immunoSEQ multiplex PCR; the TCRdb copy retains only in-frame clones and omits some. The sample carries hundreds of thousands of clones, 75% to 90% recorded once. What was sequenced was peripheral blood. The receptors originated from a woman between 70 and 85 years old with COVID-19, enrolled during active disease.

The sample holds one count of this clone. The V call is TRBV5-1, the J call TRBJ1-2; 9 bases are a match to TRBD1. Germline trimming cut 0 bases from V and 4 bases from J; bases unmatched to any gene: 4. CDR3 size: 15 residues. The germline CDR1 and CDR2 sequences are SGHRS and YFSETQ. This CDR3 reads CASSLGQGELYGYTF. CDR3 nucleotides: TGCGCCAGCAGCTTGGGACAGGGGGAACTCTATGGCTACACCTTC.

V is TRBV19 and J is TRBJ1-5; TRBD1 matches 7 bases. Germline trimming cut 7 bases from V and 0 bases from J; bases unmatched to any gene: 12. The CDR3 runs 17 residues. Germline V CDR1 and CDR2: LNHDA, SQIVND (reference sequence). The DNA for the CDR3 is TGTGCCAGTACCGACAGGGTACCAGGACGTAGCAATCAGCCCCAGCATTTT. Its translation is CASTDRVPGRSNQPQHF.

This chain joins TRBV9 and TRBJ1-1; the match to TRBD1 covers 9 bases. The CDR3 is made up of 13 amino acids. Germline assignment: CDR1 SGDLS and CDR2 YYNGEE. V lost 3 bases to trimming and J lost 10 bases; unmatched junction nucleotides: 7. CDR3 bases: TGTGCCAGCAGCGGCGGGACAGGGAGGGGAGCTTTCTTT. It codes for CASSGGTGRGAFF.

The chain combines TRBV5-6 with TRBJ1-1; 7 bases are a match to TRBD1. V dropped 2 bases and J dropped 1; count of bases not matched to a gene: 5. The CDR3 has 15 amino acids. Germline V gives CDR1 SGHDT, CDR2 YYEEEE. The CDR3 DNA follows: TGTGCCAGCAGCTTACCGACAGGGAGGAACACTGAAGCTTTCTTT. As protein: CASSLPTGRNTEAFF.

The CDR3 reads CASSQDGVIQYF. In DNA, the CDR3 is TGCGCCAGCAGCCAAGACGGAGTGATTCAGTACTTC. The chain is built from TRBV4-1 and TRBJ2-4; D gene unclear. The germline V and J ends were trimmed by 0 bases and 10 bases, with 7 bases remaining between them. This CDR3 region has 12 residues. The germline CDR1 and CDR2 sequences are MGHRA and YSYEKL.

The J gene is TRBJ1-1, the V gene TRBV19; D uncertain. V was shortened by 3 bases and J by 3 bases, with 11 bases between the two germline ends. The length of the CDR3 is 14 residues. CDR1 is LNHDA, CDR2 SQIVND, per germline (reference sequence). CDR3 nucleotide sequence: TGTGCCAGTAGTATCGGAGGAGAGGACACTGAAGCTTTCTTT. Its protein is CASSIGGEDTEAFF.

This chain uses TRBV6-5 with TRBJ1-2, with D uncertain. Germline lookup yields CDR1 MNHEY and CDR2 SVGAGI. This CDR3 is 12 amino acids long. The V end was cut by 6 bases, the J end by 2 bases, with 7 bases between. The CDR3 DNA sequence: TGTGCCAGCAGCGCGAGAAACTATGGCTACACCTTC. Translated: CASSARNYGYTF.

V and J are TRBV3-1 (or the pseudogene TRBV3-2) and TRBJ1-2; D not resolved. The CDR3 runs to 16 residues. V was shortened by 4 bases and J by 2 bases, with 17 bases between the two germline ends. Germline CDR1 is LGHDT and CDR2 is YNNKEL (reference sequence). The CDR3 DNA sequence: TGTGCCAGCAGCCCTCAGGCGGGGTCGGGCAACTATGGCTACACCTTC. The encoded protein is CASSPQAGSGNYGYTF.

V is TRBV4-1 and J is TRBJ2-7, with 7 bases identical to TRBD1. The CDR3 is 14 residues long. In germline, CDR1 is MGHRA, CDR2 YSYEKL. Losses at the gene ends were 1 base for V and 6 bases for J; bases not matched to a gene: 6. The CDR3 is CASSQARTGGEQYF. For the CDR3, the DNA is TGCGCCAGCAGCCAAGCCCGGACAGGCGGCGAGCAGTACTTC.